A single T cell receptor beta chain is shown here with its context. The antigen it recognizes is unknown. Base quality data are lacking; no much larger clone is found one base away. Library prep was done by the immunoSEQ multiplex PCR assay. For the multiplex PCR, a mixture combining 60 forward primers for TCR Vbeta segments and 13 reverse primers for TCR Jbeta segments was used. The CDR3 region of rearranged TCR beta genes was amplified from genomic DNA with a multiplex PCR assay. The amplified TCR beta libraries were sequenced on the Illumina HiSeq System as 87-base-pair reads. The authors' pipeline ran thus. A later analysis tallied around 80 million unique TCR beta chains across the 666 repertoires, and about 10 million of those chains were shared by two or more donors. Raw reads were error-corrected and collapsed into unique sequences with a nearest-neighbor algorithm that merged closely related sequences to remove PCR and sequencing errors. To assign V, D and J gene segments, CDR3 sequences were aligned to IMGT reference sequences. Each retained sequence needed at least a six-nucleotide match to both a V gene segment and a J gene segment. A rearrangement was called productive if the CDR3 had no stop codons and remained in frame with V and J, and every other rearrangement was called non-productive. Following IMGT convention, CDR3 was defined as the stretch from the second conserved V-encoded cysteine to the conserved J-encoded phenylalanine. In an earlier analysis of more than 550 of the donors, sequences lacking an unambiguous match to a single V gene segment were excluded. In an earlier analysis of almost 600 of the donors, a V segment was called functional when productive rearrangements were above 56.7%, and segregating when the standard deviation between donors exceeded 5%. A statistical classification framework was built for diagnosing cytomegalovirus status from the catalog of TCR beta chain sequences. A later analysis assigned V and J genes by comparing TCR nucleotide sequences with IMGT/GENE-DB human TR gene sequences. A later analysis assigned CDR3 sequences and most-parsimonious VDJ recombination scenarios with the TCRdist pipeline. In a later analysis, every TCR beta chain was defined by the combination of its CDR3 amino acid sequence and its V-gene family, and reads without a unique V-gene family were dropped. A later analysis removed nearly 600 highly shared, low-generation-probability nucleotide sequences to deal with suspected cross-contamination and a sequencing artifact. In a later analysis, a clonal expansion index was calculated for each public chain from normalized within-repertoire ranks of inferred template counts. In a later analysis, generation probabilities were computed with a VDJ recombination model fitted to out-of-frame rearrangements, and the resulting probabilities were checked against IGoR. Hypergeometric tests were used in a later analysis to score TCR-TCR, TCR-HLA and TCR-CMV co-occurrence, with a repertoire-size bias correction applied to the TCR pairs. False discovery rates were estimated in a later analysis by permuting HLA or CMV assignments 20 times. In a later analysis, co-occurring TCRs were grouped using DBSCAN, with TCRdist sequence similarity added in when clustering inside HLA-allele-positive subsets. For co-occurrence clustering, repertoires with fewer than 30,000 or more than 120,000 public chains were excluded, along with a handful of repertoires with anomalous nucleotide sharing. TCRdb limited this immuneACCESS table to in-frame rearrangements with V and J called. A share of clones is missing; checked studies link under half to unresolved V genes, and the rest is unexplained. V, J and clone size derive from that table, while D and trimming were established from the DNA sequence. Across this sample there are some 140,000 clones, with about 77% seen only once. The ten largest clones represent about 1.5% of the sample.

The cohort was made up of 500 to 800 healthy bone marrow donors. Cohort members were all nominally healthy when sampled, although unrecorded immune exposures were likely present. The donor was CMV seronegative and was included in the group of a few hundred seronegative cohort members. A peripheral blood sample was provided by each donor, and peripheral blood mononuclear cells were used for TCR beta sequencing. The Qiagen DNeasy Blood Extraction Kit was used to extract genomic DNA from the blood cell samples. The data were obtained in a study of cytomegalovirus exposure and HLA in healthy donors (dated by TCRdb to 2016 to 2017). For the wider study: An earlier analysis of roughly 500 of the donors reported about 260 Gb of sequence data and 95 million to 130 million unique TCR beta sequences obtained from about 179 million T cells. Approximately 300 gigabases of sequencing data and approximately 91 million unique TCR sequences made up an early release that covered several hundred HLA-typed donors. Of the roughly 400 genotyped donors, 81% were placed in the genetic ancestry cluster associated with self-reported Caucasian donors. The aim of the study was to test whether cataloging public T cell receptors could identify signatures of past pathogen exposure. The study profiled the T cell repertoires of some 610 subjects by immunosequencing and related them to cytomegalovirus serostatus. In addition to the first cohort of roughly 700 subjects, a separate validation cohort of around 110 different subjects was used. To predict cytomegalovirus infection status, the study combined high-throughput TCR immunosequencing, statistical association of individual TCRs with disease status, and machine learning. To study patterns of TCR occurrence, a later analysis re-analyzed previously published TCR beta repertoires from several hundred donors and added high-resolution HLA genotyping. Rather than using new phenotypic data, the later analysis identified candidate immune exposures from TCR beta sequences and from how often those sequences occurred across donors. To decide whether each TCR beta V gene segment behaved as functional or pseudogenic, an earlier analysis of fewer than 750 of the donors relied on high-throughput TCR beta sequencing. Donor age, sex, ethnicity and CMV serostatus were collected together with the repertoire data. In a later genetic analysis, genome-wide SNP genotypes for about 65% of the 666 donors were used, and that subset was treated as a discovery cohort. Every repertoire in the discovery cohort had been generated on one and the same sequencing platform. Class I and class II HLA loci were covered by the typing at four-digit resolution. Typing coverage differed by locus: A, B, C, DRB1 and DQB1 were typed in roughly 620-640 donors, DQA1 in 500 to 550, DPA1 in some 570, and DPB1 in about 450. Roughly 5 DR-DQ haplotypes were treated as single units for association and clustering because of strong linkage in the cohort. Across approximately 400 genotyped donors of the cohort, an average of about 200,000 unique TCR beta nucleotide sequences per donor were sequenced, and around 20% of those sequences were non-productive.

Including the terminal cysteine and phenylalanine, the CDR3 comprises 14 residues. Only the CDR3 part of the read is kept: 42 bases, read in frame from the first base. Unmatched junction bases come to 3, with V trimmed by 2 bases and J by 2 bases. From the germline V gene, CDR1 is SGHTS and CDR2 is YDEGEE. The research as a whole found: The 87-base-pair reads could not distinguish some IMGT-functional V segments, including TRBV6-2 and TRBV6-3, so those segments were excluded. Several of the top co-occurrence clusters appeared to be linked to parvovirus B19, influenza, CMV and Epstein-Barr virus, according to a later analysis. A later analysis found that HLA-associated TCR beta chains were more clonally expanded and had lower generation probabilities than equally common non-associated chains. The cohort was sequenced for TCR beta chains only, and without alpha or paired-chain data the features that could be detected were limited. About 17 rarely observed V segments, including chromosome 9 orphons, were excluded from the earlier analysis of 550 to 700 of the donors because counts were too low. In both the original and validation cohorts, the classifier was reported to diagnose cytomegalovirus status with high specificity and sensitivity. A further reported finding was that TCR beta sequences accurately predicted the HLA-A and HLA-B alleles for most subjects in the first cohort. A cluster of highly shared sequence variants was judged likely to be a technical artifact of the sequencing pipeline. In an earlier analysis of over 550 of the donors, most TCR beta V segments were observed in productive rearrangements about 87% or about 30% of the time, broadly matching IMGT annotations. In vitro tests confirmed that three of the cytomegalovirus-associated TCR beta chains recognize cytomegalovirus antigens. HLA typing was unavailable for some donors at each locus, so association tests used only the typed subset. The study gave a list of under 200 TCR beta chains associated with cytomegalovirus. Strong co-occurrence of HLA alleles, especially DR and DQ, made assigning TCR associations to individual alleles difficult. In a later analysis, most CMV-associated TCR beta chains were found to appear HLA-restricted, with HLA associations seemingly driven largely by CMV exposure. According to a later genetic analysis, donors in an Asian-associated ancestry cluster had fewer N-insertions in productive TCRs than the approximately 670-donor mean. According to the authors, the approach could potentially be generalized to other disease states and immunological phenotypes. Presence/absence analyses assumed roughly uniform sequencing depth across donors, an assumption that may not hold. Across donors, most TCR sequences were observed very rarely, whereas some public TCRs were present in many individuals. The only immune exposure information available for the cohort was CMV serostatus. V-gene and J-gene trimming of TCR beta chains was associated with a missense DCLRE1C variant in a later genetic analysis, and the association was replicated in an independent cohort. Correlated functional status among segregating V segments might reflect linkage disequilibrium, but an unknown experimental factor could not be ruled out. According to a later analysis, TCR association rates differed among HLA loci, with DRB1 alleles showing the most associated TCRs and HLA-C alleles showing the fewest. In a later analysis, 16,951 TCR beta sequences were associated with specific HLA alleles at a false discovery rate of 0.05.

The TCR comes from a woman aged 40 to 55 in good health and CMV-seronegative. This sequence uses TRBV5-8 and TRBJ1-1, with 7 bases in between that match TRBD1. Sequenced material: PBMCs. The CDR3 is CASSFWDRNTEAFF. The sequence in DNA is TGTGCCAGCAGCTTCTGGGACAGAAACACTGAAGCTTTCTTT.